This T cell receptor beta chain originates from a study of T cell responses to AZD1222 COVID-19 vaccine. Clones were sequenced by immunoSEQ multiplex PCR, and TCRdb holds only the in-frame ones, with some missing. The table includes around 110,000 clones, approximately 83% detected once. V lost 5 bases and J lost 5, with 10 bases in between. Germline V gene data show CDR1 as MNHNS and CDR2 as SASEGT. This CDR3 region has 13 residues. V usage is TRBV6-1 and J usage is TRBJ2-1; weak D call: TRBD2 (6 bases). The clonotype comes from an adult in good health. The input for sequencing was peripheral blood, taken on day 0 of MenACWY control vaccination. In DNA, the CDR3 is TGTGCCAGCAGTTGGGACTGGGACAATGAGCAGTTCTTC. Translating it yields CASSWDWDNEQFF.